A single sample gave rise to the 27 T cell receptor beta chains below, sequenced in a study of technical replicates of blood from a few donors (TCRdb year 2017). Preparation of the library involved the immunoSEQ multiplex PCR assay. This immuneACCESS table, as held by TCRdb, lists in-frame sequences with V and J called but not all clones. Of the missing ones, under half trace to an unresolved V gene in checked studies; the others have no known cause. For this sample there are some 50,000 clones; roughly 94% appear just once. The top ten constitute approximately 0.2% of the sample. The sample was T cells isolated from PBMCs. The receptors were sampled from a human donor in good health.

Written as DNA, the CDR3 is TGCGCCAGCAGCTTGGAAGCTAGGACAGGGGGGACAGATACGCAGTATTTT. As protein: CASSLEARTGGTDTQYF. The chain joins TRBV5-1 to TRBJ2-3; TRBD1 agrees at 10 bases. The CDR3 extends over 17 amino acids. V was clipped by 0 bases and J by 3 bases; unmatched bases: 7. Germline V gene lookup returns CDR1 SGHRS and CDR2 YFSETQ.

This clone showed up just once. The chain carries TRBV11-2 and TRBJ2-3, with D perhaps TRBD2 (6 bases). The CDR3 consists of 16 residues. Germline CDR1 and CDR2: SGHAT and FQNNGV. Between the trimmed V and J ends, which lost 4 bases and 2 bases, there was a span of 16 bases. The CDR3 spells CASSSPIAEHTDTQYF. As DNA, the CDR3 is TGTGCCAGCAGCTCACCAATAGCGGAGCACACAGATACGCAGTATTTT.

The rearrangement uses TRBV11-3 and TRBJ2-3; tentatively, D is TRBD2 (6 bases). The germline V and J ends were trimmed by 5 bases and 3 bases, with 12 bases remaining between them. The CDR3 covers 14 residues. Germline loops: CDR1 SGHNT, CDR2 YENEEA. The CDR3 DNA reads as TGTGCCAGCAGCCCCCGGGAGCAGACAGATACGCAGTATTTT. Its translation is CASSPREQTDTQYF.

The chain recombines TRBV20-1 with TRBJ2-7, with 8 positions matching TRBD2. The V gene end was trimmed by 8 bases and the J gene end by 6 bases; junction bases not matched to a gene: 6. Germline CDR1 DFQATT, CDR2 SNEGSKA (reference sequence). This CDR3 has 11 amino acids. CDR3 sequence reads: CSPGLAAEQYF. The CDR3 DNA follows: TGCAGTCCTGGACTAGCAGCCGAGCAGTACTTC.

The chain has TRBV6-6 and TRBJ1-5; 7 bases fit TRBD1. This CDR3 is 16 amino acids long. V dropped 5 bases and J dropped 0; count of bases not matched to a gene: 7. The germline V gene has CDR1 MNHNY and CDR2 SVGAGI (reference sequence). The CDR3 loop is CASSNRDSNSNQPQHF. CDR3 bases: TGTGCCAGCAGTAACCGGGACAGCAATAGCAATCAGCCCCAGCATTTT.

This clone occurred a few times. The genes are TRBV11-3 and TRBJ2-7; D not resolved. CDR1 is SGHNT and CDR2 is YENEEA in the germline V gene. The CDR3 is 12 amino acids. The V and J ends lost 5 bases and 2 bases respectively, with 7 bases between them. CDR3 in amino acids: CASSPRTYEQYF. CDR3 in DNA: TGTGCCAGCAGCCCGAGGACCTACGAGCAGTACTTC. The full variable domain, its missing parts supplied by reference TRBV11-3 and TRBJ2-7, is EAGVVQSPRYKIIEKKQPVAFWCNPISGHNTLYWYLQNLGQGPELLIRYENEEAVDDSQLPKDRFSAERLKGVDSTLKIQPAELGDSAVYLCASSPRTYEQYFGPGTRLTVT.

The CDR3 reads CASSPDYSHTDTQYF. As DNA, the CDR3 is TGTGCCAGCAGCCCGGACTACTCTCACACAGATACGCAGTATTTT. The chain couples TRBV28 to TRBJ2-3, with D perhaps matching TRBD2 (6 bases). The CDR3 is made up of 15 amino acids. The V and J ends lost 6 bases and 2 bases respectively, with 15 bases between them. The V gene's germline CDR1 is MDHEN and CDR2 SYDVKM.

This chain links TRBV20-1 with TRBJ2-3; D not certain. V lost 0 bases and J lost 8, with 6 bases in between. This CDR3 has 11 residues. Germline V CDR1 and CDR2: DFQATT, SNEGSKA (reference sequence). DNA for the CDR3: TGCAGTGCTAGAGATCCAGGTACGCAGTATTTT. Translation: CSARDPGTQYF.

This clone was found once. CDR3 in DNA: TGTGCCAGCAGCACAGGACAAAGCTACGAGCAGTACTTC. As protein: CASSTGQSYEQYF. V usage is TRBV9 and J usage is TRBJ2-7; the D gene is possibly TRBD1 (5 bases). CDR1 is SGDLS, CDR2 YYNGEE, per germline. Between the trimmed V and J ends, which lost 4 bases and 3 bases, there was a span of 11 bases. This CDR3 comprises 13 residues. Full variable domain (missing parts from reference TRBV9 and TRBJ2-7): DSGVTQTPKHLITATGQRVTLRCSPRSGDLSVYWYQQSLDQGLQFLIQYYNGEERAKGNILERFSAQQFPDLHSELNLSSLELGDSALYFCASSTGQSYEQYFGPGTRLTVT.

The V and J genes are TRBV5-1 and TRBJ2-7, with TRBD1 identical over 7 bases. This CDR3 comprises 14 residues. Germline CDR1 is SGHRS and CDR2 is YFSETQ. The trim removed 7 bases at V and 4 bases at J, leaving 11 bases unmatched. This CDR3 reads CASRTGQESYEQYF. DNA of the CDR3: TGCGCCAGCCGAACAGGACAGGAATCGTACGAGCAGTACTTC.

This chain links TRBV7-2 with TRBJ1-1, with D perhaps matching TRBD1 (5 bases). The germline V and J ends were trimmed by 1 base and 5 bases, with 11 bases remaining between them. The CDR3 runs 14 residues. Germline CDR1 and CDR2: SGHTA and FQGNSA. CDR3 nucleotide sequence: TGTGCCAGCAGCTTAGGGGGCGACTGGACTGAAGCTTTCTTT. This encodes CASSLGGDWTEAFF.

This chain connects TRBV11-3 to TRBJ2-1, with D maybe TRBD2 (5 bases). Germline V gene sequence: CDR1 SGHNT, CDR2 YENEEA. The ends were cut back, 5 bases at V and 7 bases at J, with 9 bases in the middle. The CDR3 loop spans 12 amino acids. CDR3 DNA: TGTGCCAGCAGCAATAGGAGGAATGAGCAGTTCTTC. It specifies CASSNRRNEQFF.

This clone was found once. This chain links TRBV6-6 with TRBJ2-7, with D tentatively TRBD2 (5 bases). CDR1 is MNHNY, CDR2 SVGAGI, per germline (reference sequence). This CDR3 is 16 amino acids long. Deletions cut 2 bases from V and 0 bases from J, with 14 bases between. The CDR3 bases are TGTGCCAGCAGTTACGACGGAGGACGGTTCTCCTACGAGCAGTACTTC. Amino acid sequence: CASSYDGGRFSYEQYF.

The chain employs TRBV5-1 and TRBJ2-1, with D possibly being TRBD2 (6 bases). V was cut by 1 base and J by 9 bases, with 17 bases left in between. This CDR3 has 15 amino acids. CDR1 SGHRS and CDR2 YFSETQ come from the germline V gene. The CDR3 region is CASSLYWGGIGEQFF. As DNA, the CDR3 is TGCGCCAGCAGCTTGTATTGGGGCGGGATAGGTGAGCAGTTCTTC.

The chain uses TRBV6-5 and TRBJ1-1, with a possible D match to TRBD1 (6 bases). This CDR3 is 14 amino acids long. The germline V gene encodes CDR1 MNHEY and CDR2 SVGAGI. V lost 2 bases and J lost 4, with 11 bases in between. The CDR3 sequence is CASSYPDRPTEAFF. The DNA for the CDR3 is TGTGCCAGCAGTTACCCCGACAGGCCCACTGAAGCTTTCTTT.

The chain is built from TRBV5-4 and TRBJ1-2, with 7 bases that match TRBD1. The V and J ends lost 0 bases and 4 bases, in that order; junction bases with no gene match: 3. The CDR3 is 14 amino acids. Germline V gene sequence: CDR1 SGHNT, CDR2 YYREEE (reference sequence). The CDR3, as DNA: TGTGCCAGCAGCTTGGACAGGGGCAGCTATGGCTACACCTTC. It translates to CASSLDRGSYGYTF.

V is TRBV7-9 and J is TRBJ1-6, with unresolved D. V was pared by 3 bases and J by 0 bases, with 6 bases between. The CDR3 is made up of 15 amino acids. Germline-derived CDR1 and CDR2 are SEHNR and FQNEAQ (reference sequence). The CDR3 nucleotides are TGTGCCAGCAGCTTGGGGAGCTCCTATAATTCACCCCTCCACTTT. It yields the protein CASSLGSSYNSPLHF.

V usage is TRBV6-5 and J usage is TRBJ1-3; D call uncertain. V gave up 7 bases and J gave up 0 bases, with 7 bases separating them. CDR3 length: 13 amino acids. Per the germline V gene, CDR1 is MNHEY and CDR2 is SVGAGI. DNA of the CDR3: TGTGCCAGCAAGGAGGGCTCTGGAAACACCATATATTTT. It codes for CASKEGSGNTIYF.

V and J are TRBV5-1 and TRBJ1-5; D is undetermined. V was pared by 2 bases and J by 3 bases, with 12 bases between. The germline V gene encodes CDR1 SGHRS and CDR2 YFSETQ. The CDR3 runs to 15 residues. In DNA form, the CDR3 reads TGCGCCAGCAGCTTATCAGACTTCAACAATCAGCCCCAGCATTTT. It specifies CASSLSDFNNQPQHF.

This rearrangement joins TRBV14 to TRBJ2-1; 7 nucleotides agree with TRBD2. V was clipped by 3 bases and J by 4 bases; unmatched bases: 6. Looked up from germline, CDR1 is SGHDN and CDR2 is FVKESK. This CDR3 contains 15 residues. In DNA, the CDR3 is TGTGCCAGCAGCCAGCGGGACTACAAATACAATGAGCAGTTCTTC. Translation: CASSQRDYKYNEQFF.

This clone has just one count. The V and J genes are TRBV5-1 and TRBJ2-2; 13 nucleotides align to TRBD2. The germline CDR1 and CDR2 sequences are SGHRS and YFSETQ. Trimming cost V 0 bases and J 4 bases; bases outside gene matches: 0. This CDR3 region has 16 residues. CDR3 amino acids: CASSLGLAGGTGELFF. The CDR3, as DNA: TGCGCCAGCAGCTTGGGACTAGCGGGAGGCACCGGGGAGCTGTTTTTT.

The rearrangement uses TRBV11-2 and TRBJ2-7; unclear D gene. From germline, CDR1 is SGHAT and CDR2 FQNNGV. The V end lost 5 bases, the J end lost 3 bases, and 2 bases lay between the germline ends. There are 10 residues in the CDR3. The CDR3 DNA is TGTGCCAGCAGCCTCTACGAGCAGTACTTC. Its translation is CASSLYEQYF.

The genes are TRBV6-6 and TRBJ2-1; 7 bases are a match to TRBD1. The junction had 4 bases not matched to a gene; V was cut back by 7 bases and J by 4 bases. CDR1 and CDR2 from the germline V gene are MNHNY and SVGAGI (reference sequence). The CDR3 has 13 amino acids. CDR3 bases: TGTGCCAGCACTTCACAGGGGTACAATGAGCAGTTCTTC. Translating gives CASTSQGYNEQFF.

V is TRBV7-9 and J is TRBJ1-4, with D perhaps matching TRBD1 (5 bases). With 1 base removed from V and 14 bases from J, the gap between germline ends came to 11 bases. The germline gives CDR1 SEHNR, CDR2 FQNEAQ (reference sequence). The CDR3 runs 12 residues. CDR3 sequence: CASSLGERGLFF. DNA of the CDR3: TGTGCCAGCAGCTTAGGAGAAAGGGGTCTGTTTTTT.

The chain has TRBV14 and TRBJ1-2, with 8 nucleotides matching TRBD1. In germline, CDR1 is SGHDN, CDR2 FVKESK. CDR3 length: 16 residues. The ends lost 3 bases at V and 5 bases at J; junction bases unmatched: 11. The CDR3 sequence is CASSQYRGSKRYGYTF. The CDR3 DNA is TGTGCCAGCAGCCAGTACAGGGGGAGCAAAAGATATGGCTACACCTTC.

The V gene is TRBV28, the J gene TRBJ1-5; no definite D call. Germline CDR1 and CDR2: MDHEN and SYDVKM. V dropped 7 bases and J dropped 0 bases, with 13 bases sitting between them. The CDR3 consists of 15 residues. The CDR3 coding sequence is TGTGCCAGCACCCCCGTGCGGGGTAGCAATCAGCCCCAGCATTTT. Translated, it gives CASTPVRGSNQPQHF.

The V and J genes are TRBV18 and TRBJ2-7, with TRBD1 matching 8 bases. The CDR3 has 13 residues. CDR1 KGHSH and CDR2 LQKENI come from the germline V gene. Trimming at V came to 6 bases and at J to 3 bases, leaving 4 bases not matched to a gene. The CDR3 bases are TGTGCCAGCTCCACAGGGGGATTCTACGAGCAGTACTTC. The encoded protein is CASSTGGFYEQYF.